This TCR beta chain appears in the sequencing data of a study of blood T cells in healthy people across ages. Study-wide points: Naive T cell percentage strongly correlated with TCR beta diversity. Long-lived donors exceeded aged donors in naive CD4+ cells and diversity.

This clonotype was seen only a few times. Its antigen is undetermined. It was with a sample-barcoded 5' primer and a J-beta primer mix that a second PCR of about 6 to 11 cycles was run. Tagging of each cDNA molecule was performed by a template-switch adaptor with 12 random nucleotides. Every sample produced at least 2.5 million CDR3-containing paired-end reads. TCRdb recomputed calls from the 5' RACE reads with MiXCR, one row per CDR3 protein. This sample has about 630,000 distinct CDR3 sequences, with around 21% found just once. Germline V gene sequence: CDR1 SGDLS, CDR2 YYNGEE. With 3 bases removed from V and 6 bases from J, the gap between germline ends came to 18 bases. This CDR3 comprises 15 residues.

The sequenced material came from blood. The chain joins TRBV9 to TRBJ1-2, with a possible D match to TRBD1 (6 bases). The origin of this receptor is a man between 65 and 85 years old in good health. CDR3 coding DNA: TGTGCCAGCAGCGGGTATCTGGGGGCGGCCCATGGCTACACCTTC. Amino acids: CASSGYLGAAHGYTF.